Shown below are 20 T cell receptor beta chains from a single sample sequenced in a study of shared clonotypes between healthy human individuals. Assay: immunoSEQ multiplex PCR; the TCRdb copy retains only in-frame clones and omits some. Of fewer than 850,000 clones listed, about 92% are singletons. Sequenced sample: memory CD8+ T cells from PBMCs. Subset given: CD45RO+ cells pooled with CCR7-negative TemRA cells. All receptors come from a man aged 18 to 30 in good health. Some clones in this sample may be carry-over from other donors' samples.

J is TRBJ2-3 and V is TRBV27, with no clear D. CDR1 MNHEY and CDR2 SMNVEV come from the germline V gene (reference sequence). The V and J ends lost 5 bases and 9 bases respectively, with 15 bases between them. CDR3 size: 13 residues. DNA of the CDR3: TGTGCCAGCAGTCCACCAGTCTTCCCCACGCAGTATTTT. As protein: CASSPPVFPTQYF.

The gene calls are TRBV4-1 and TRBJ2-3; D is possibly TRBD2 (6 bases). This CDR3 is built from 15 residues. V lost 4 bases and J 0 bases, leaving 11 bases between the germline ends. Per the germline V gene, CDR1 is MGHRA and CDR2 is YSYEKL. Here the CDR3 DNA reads TGCGCCAGCAGCCCTTTCAGCGGGAGCACAGATACGCAGTATTTT. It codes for CASSPFSGSTDTQYF.

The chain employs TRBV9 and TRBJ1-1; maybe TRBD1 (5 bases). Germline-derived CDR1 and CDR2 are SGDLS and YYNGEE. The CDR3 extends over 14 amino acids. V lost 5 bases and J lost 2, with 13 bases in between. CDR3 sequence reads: CASRDTGTNTEAFF. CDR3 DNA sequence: TGTGCCAGCAGGGATACCGGGACCAACACTGAAGCTTTCTTT.

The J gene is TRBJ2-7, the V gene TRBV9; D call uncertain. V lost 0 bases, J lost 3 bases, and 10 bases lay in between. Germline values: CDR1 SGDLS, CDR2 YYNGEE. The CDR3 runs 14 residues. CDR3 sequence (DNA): TGTGCCAGCAGCGTAGGAAACAGCAACTACGAGCAGTACTTC. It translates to CASSVGNSNYEQYF. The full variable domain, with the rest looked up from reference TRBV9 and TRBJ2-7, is DSGVTQTPKHLITATGQRVTLRCSPRSGDLSVYWYQQSLDQGLQFLIQYYNGEERAKGNILERFSAQQFPDLHSELNLSSLELGDSALYFCASSVGNSNYEQYFGPGTRLTVT.

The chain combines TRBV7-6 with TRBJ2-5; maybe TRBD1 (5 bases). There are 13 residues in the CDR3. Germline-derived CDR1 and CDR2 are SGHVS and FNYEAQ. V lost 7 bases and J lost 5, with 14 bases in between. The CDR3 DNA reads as TGTGCCAGCACTCTGGGGCGCGAGGAGACCCAGTACTTC. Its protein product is CASTLGREETQYF.

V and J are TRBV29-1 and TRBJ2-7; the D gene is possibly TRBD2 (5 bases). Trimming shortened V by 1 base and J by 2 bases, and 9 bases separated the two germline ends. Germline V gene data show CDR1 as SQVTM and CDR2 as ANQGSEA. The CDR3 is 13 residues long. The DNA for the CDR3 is TGCAGCGTTGAAGGTACTAGTACCTACGAGCAGTACTTC. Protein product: CSVEGTSTYEQYF.

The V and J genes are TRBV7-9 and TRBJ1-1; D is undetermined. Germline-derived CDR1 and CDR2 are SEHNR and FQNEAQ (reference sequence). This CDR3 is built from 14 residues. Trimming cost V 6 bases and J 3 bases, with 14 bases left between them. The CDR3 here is CASSSSAGDTEAFF. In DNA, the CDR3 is TGTGCCAGCAGTTCTTCTGCCGGCGACACTGAAGCTTTCTTT.

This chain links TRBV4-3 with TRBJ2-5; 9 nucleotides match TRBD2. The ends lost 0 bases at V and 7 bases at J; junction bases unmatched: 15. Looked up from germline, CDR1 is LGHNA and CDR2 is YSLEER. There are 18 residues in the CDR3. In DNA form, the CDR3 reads TGCGCCAGCAGCCAAGATCCAGCGGGAGGTCTCCGGGGCGGGACCCAGTACTTC. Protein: CASSQDPAGGLRGGTQYF.

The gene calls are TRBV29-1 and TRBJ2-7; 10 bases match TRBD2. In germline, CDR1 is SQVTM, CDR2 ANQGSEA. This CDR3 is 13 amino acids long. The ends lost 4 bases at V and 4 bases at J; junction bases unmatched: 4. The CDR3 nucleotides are TGCAGCGTTGTGGCGGGACTAGCGTACGAGCAGTACTTC. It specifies CSVVAGLAYEQYF.

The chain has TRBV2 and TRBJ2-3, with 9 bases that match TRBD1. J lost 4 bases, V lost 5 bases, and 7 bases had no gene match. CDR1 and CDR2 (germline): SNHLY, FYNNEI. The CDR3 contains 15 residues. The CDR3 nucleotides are TGTGCCAGCAGTTCCGGGACAGGGAGGGCAGATACGCAGTATTTT. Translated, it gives CASSSGTGRADTQYF.

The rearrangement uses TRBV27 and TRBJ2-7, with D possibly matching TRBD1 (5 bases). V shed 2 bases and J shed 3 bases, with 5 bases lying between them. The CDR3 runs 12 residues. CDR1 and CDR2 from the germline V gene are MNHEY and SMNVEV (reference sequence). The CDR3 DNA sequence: TGTGCCAGCAGTTTAAGGGGCTACGAGCAGTACTTC. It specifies CASSLRGYEQYF.

Here the CDR3 DNA reads TGTGCCACCAGCGGGTACCGGGTCACAAAAGATACTGAAGCTTTCTTT. Translating gives CATSGYRVTKDTEAFF. The chain is built from TRBV15 and TRBJ1-1; D ambiguous. CDR3 length: 16 amino acids. Germline V gene data show CDR1 as LNHNV and CDR2 as YYDKDF (reference sequence). Trimming removed 5 bases at V and 5 bases at J, with 21 bases between. The entire variable domain, with the rest obtained from reference TRBV15 and TRBJ1-1, is as follows: DAMVIQNPRYQVTQFGKPVTLSCSQTLNHNVMYWYQQKSSQAPKLLFHYYDKDFNNEADTPDNFQSRRPNTSFCFLDIRSPGLGDTAMYLCATSGYRVTKDTEAFFGQGTRLTVV.

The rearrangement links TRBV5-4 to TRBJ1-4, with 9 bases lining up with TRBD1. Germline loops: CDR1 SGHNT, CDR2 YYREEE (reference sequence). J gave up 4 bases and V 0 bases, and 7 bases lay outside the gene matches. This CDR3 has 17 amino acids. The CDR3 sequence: CASSLGPGQGSNEKLFF. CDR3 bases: TGTGCCAGCAGCTTGGGGCCGGGACAGGGAAGTAATGAAAAACTGTTTTTT.

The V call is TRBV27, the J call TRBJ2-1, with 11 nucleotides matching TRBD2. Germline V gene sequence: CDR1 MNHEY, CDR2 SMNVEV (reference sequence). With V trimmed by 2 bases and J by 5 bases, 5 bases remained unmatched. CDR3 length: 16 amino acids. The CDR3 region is CASSLVLTSGNNEQFF. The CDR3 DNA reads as TGTGCCAGCAGTTTAGTGTTGACTAGCGGGAACAATGAGCAGTTCTTC.

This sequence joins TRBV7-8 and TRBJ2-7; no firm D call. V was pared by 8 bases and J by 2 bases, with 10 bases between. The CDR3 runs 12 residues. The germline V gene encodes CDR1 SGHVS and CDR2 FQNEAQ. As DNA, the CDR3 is TGTGCCAGCGGGGTAGTCCCCTACGAGCAGTACTTC. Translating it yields CASGVVPYEQYF.

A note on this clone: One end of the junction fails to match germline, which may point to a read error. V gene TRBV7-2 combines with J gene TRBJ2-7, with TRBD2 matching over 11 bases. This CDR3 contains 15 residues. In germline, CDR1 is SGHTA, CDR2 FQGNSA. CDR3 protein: CASSLLAGGAYEQYF. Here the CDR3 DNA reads TGTGCCAGCAGCTTACTAGCGGGGGGAGCCTATGAGCAGTACTTC.

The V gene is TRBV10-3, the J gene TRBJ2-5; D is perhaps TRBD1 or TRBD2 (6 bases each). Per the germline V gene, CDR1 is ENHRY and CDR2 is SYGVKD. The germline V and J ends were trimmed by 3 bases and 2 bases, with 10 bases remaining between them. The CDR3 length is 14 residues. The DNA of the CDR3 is TGTGCCATCAGTGAACTAGGGGGGCAAGAGACCCAGTACTTC. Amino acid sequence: CAISELGGQETQYF.

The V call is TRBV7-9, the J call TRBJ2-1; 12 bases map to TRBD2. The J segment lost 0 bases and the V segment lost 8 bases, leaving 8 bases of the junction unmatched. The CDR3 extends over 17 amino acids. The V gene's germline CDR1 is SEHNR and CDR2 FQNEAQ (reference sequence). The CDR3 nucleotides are TGTGCCAGCGGTTCTAGCGGGAGGGTCGGCTCCTACAATGAGCAGTTCTTC. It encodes CASGSSGRVGSYNEQFF.

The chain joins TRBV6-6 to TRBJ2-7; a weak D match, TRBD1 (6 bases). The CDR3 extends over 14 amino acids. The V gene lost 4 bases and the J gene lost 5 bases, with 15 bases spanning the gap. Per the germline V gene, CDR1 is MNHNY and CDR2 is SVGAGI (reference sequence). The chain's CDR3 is CASSLSGVSHEQYF. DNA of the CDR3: TGTGCCAGCAGTTTATCAGGGGTATCCCACGAGCAGTACTTC.

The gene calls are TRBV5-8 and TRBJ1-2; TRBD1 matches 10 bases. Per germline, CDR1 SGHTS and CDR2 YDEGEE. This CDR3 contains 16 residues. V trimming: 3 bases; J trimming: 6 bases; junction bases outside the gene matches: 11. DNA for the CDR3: TGTGCCAGCAGCTCCTCCGGGACAGGGGCCCTAGATGGCTACACCTTC. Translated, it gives CASSSSGTGALDGYTF.